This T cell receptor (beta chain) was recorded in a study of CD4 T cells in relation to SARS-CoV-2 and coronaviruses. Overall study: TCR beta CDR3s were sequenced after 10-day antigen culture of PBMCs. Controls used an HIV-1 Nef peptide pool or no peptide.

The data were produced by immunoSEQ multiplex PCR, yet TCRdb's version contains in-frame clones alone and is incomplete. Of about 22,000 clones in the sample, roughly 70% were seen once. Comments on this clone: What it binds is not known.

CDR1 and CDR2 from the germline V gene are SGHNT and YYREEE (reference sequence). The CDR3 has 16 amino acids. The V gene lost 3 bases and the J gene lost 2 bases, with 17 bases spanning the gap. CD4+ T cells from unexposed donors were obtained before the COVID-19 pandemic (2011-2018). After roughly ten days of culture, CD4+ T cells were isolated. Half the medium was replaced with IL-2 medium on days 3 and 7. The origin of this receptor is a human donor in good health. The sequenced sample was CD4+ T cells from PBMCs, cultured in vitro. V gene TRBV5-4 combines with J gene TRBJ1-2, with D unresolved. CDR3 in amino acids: CASSSTFMKVNYGYTF. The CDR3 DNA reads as TGTGCCAGCAGCTCCACGTTCATGAAGGTAAACTATGGCTACACCTTC.